This TCR beta chain originates from a study of blood T cell repertoires in COVID-19. As for the study in general: Samples of COVID-19 (acute and convalescent) were obtained from the United States, Italy and Spain.

V gave up 2 bases and J gave up 6 bases; unmatched junction bases: 10. The length of the CDR3 is 16 residues. Germline CDR1 SEHNR, CDR2 FQNEAQ (reference sequence). The method was immunoSEQ multiplex PCR; TCRdb's version includes in-frame clones alone and lacks a portion of them. The table shows approximately 150,000 clones, with around four fifths occurring only once. The genes are TRBV7-9 and TRBJ2-3; 8 bases are a match to TRBD2. The sequenced sample was PBMCs or T cells enriched from blood (not recorded which). This sequence was found in a woman between 45 and 60 years old with acute COVID-19. The CDR3 bases are TGTGCCAGCAGCTTATCCCTAAGCGGGAGTAGGGATACGCAGTATTTT. It is translated as CASSLSLSGSRDTQYF.